This is a list of T cell receptor beta chains from one sample in a study of long-term antiretroviral therapy in people with HIV. TCRdb's copy holds only in-frame clones and misses some; the assay was immunoSEQ multiplex PCR. The repertoire holds almost 25,000 clones, with around 84% as singletons. Here the sequenced sample was unsorted PBMCs, taken 3 years after starting antiretroviral therapy. The receptors derive from a man in his fifties or sixties with HIV. CDR3s include the opening cysteine and the closing phenylalanine or tryptophan. A D gene is named only where the DNA matches it firmly. The size entry is marked missing in some rows and otherwise reads once, few, many or a size class.

V	D	size	J	CDR3	DNA
TRBV9	TRBD2	.	TRBJ2-2	CASSVAGGAGELFF	TGTGCCAGCAGCGTAGCGGGGGGTGCCGGGGAGCTGTTTTTT
TRBV5-5	TRBD1	.	TRBJ1-2	CASSRGQGYGYTF	TGTGCCAGCAGCCGGGGACAGGGGTATGGCTACACCTTC
TRBV6-1	.	.	TRBJ1-5	CASSTAWGGQQPQHF	TGTGCCAGCAGTACCGCCTGGGGGGGGCAGCAGCCCCAGCATTTT
TRBV4-3	.	.	TRBJ1-1	CASSQGLRNTEAFF	TGCGCCAGCAGCCAAGGACTGAGGAACACTGAAGCTTTCTTT
TRBV6-5	.	.	TRBJ1-1	CASSYPGLTNTEAFF	TGTGCCAGCAGTTATCCGGGACTGACGAACACTGAAGCTTTCTTT
TRBV19	TRBD1	.	TRBJ1-1	CASSDRGWAEAFF	TGTGCCAGCTCCGACAGGGGGTGGGCTGAAGCTTTCTTT
TRBV29-1	.	.	TRBJ1-1	CSVRGTTNTEAFF	TGCAGCGTTCGCGGGACAACTAACACTGAAGCTTTCTTT
TRBV14	TRBD1	.	TRBJ1-2	CASSQFLGDRGDYGYTF	TGTGCCAGCAGCCAATTTCTTGGGGACAGGGGTGACTATGGCTACACCTTC
TRBV10-2	TRBD2	once	TRBJ2-1	CAVRTSPSQNEQFF	TGCGCCGTTAGGACTAGCCCTTCTCAGAATGAGCAGTTCTTC
TRBV18	.	.	TRBJ2-5	CASSLNQETQYF	TGTGCCAGCTCGTTGAACCAAGAGACCCAGTACTTC
TRBV27	.	.	TRBJ2-3	CASSRRTEGTDTQYF	TGTGCCAGCAGTCGCCGGACGGAGGGCACAGATACGCAGTATTTT
TRBV18	TRBD1	.	TRBJ1-1	CASSAWDSPTNTEAFF	TGTGCCAGCTCAGCCTGGGACAGCCCAACGAACACTGAAGCTTTCTTT
TRBV18	TRBD1	.	TRBJ1-1	CASSITGTENTEAFF	TGTGCCAGCTCAATCACCGGGACAGAGAACACTGAAGCTTTCTTT
TRBV4-2	.	.	TRBJ2-6	CASSGCGKGTKSGQRLTF	TGTGCCAGCAGCGGATGCGGCAAAGGTACAAAGTCGGGCCAACGTCTGACTTTC
TRBV25-1	TRBD1	.	TRBJ1-3	CASSDIGDREDTIYF	TGTGCCAGCAGTGACATCGGGGACAGGGAGGACACCATATATTTT
TRBV6-1	TRBD1	.	TRBJ2-7	CASLQDRDSYEQYF	TGTGCCAGCCTGCAGGACAGGGACTCCTACGAGCAGTACTTC
TRBV4-3	TRBD1	.	TRBJ1-1	CASSHLDRDTEAFF	TGCGCCAGCAGCCACCTTGACAGGGATACTGAAGCTTTCTTT
TRBV13	TRBD2	.	TRBJ2-2	CASSLGATREGRTGELFF	TGTGCCAGCAGCTTAGGGGCCACGCGGGAGGGCCGAACCGGGGAGCTGTTTTTT
TRBV19	.	once	TRBJ1-1	CASSINAGTEAFF	TGTGCCAGTAGTATCAACGCAGGCACTGAAGCTTTCTTT
TRBV12-5	TRBD2	.	TRBJ2-7	CASGLNPPVKRDSRDEQYF	TGTGCTAGTGGTTTAAATCCCCCCGTCAAGCGGGATTCGAGGGACGAGCAGTACTTC
TRBV10-3	.	.	TRBJ2-3	CAISEQRLEITDTQYF	TGTGCCATCAGTGAGCAAAGACTAGAAATCACAGATACGCAGTATTTT
TRBV6-1	.	.	TRBJ1-1	CASSDWRGERAFF	TGTGCCAGCAGTGATTGGAGGGGCGAGAGGGCTTTCTTT
TRBV5-1	.	.	TRBJ2-1	CASSLRLATIYNEQFF	TGCGCCAGCAGCTTGCGGCTAGCGACCATCTACAATGAGCAGTTCTTC
TRBV5-1	TRBD2	.	TRBJ2-7	CASSPGRERYEQYF	TGCGCCAGCAGCCCCGGGAGGGAGAGGTACGAGCAGTACTTC
TRBV7-9	.	once	TRBJ2-1	CASSFGYNEQFF	TGTGCCAGCAGCTTTGGATACAATGAGCAGTTCTTC
TRBV5-1	TRBD1	.	TRBJ1-5	CASSYTGASNQPQHF	TGCGCCAGCAGCTATACAGGGGCTAGCAATCAGCCCCAGCATTTT
TRBV5-4	TRBD1	.	TRBJ2-7	CASSSADRRSTYEQYF	TGTGCCAGCAGCTCGGCGGACAGGAGGTCTACCTACGAGCAGTACTTC
TRBV2	TRBD2	.	TRBJ2-3	CASSPGTSGSGTDTQYF	TGTGCCAGCAGTCCCGGGACTAGCGGGAGCGGCACAGATACGCAGTATTTT
TRBV28	.	once	TRBJ1-2	CASSYGQRGYTF	TGTGCCAGCAGTTACGGACAGCGTGGCTACACCTTC
TRBV5-8	.	.	TRBJ2-1	CASSLGLRGPYNEQFF	TGTGCCAGCAGCTTGGGTTTGCGGGGGCCCTACAATGAGCAGTTCTTC
TRBV30	TRBD1	once	TRBJ1-2	CAWSVQQGIYGYTF	TGTGCCTGGAGTGTGCAACAGGGGATCTATGGCTACACCTTC
TRBV27	TRBD1	once	TRBJ2-7	CASSPTGTGDYEQYF	TGTGCCAGCAGTCCGACCGGGACAGGGGACTACGAGCAGTACTTC
TRBV15	.	.	TRBJ2-5	CATSRDLMGGKETQYF	TGTGCCACCAGCAGAGATTTGATGGGGGGCAAAGAGACCCAGTACTTC
TRBV4-3	.	once	TRBJ1-5	CASSQDRGSNQPQHF	TGCGCCAGCAGCCAAGATCGGGGTAGCAATCAGCCCCAGCATTTT
TRBV15	.	.	TRBJ2-6	CATSRGARHSGANVLTF	TGTGCCACCAGCAGAGGGGCTCGGCACTCTGGGGCCAACGTCCTGACTTTC
TRBV29-1	TRBD1	few	TRBJ1-1	CSVVPTGGEGLNTEAFF	TGCAGCGTTGTTCCTACAGGGGGCGAGGGGCTGAACACTGAAGCTTTCTTT
TRBV4-1	.	.	TRBJ2-1	CASSPSGSSYNEQFF	TGCGCCAGCAGCCCATCGGGGAGCTCCTACAATGAGCAGTTCTTC
TRBV6-6	TRBD2	.	TRBJ2-2	CASLRAGGNTGELFF	TGTGCCAGTCTTCGAGCGGGGGGAAACACCGGGGAGCTGTTTTTT
TRBV28	TRBD1	once	TRBJ2-7	CASRLQGADEQYF	TGTGCCAGCAGATTACAGGGGGCCGACGAGCAGTACTTC
TRBV10-2	TRBD2	.	TRBJ2-2	CASIRSGMNTGELFF	TGCGCCAGCATTCGCAGCGGGATGAACACCGGGGAGCTGTTTTTT
TRBV2	TRBD1	.	TRBJ1-5	CASRTGGLGNQPQHF	TGTGCCAGCAGAACAGGGGGCTTAGGCAATCAGCCCCAGCATTTT
TRBV9	TRBD2	.	TRBJ2-1	CASSGSGRAGNEQFF	TGTGCCAGCAGCGGTAGCGGGAGGGCCGGAAATGAGCAGTTCTTC
TRBV7-2	.	.	TRBJ1-2	CASSLLSTVVEGYTF	TGTGCCAGCAGCCTGCTATCGACCGTCGTGGAGGGCTACACCTTC
TRBV11-2	.	.	TRBJ1-2	CASSLARGGGSGYTF	TGTGCCAGCAGCTTAGCTCGGGGGGGCGGTTCTGGCTACACCTTC
TRBV7-6	.	.	TRBJ2-6	CASSLVSSSSSGANVLTF	TGTGCCAGCAGCTTAGTGTCGTCATCCAGCTCTGGGGCCAACGTCCTGACTTTC
TRBV5-6	.	.	TRBJ2-7	CASSLAYGGDLLTSYEQYF	TGTGCCAGCAGCTTGGCCTATGGAGGGGACCTACTAACTTCCTACGAGCAGTACTTC
TRBV9	.	.	TRBJ2-7	CASSPSLAGYEQYF	TGTGCCAGCAGCCCCTCTCTCGCGGGGTACGAGCAGTACTTC
TRBV30	.	.	TRBJ2-2	CAWDKTGELFF	TGTGCCTGGGATAAGACCGGGGAGCTGTTTTTT
TRBV2	.	.	TRBJ1-5	CASSVVYSNQPQHF	TGTGCCAGCAGTGTGGTATATAGCAATCAGCCCCAGCATTTT
TRBV6-5	TRBD1	.	TRBJ1-2	CASSYSKWTGDYGYTF	TGTGCCAGCAGTTACTCGAAGTGGACAGGAGATTATGGCTACACCTTC
TRBV28	TRBD1	.	TRBJ1-6	CASSADRGPNSPLHF	TGTGCCAGCAGTGCGGACAGGGGGCCTAATTCACCCCTCCACTTT
TRBV11-2	TRBD2	once	TRBJ2-5	CASSLLISREQETQYF	TGTGCCAGCAGCTTATTAATATCGCGGGAGCAAGAGACCCAGTACTTC
TRBV12-5	.	.	TRBJ2-1	CASGLVPRWSGYQSYNEQFF	TGTGCTAGTGGTTTGGTCCCCCGTTGGAGCGGGTACCAATCCTACAATGAGCAGTTCTTC
TRBV4-3	.	.	TRBJ1-2	CASSQDNSPIYGYTF	TGCGCCAGCAGCCAAGATAACAGCCCTATCTATGGCTACACCTTC
TRBV28	TRBD1	.	TRBJ1-2	CASSSGTGNYGYTF	TGTGCCAGCAGTTCCGGGACAGGGAACTATGGCTACACCTTC
TRBV7-2	.	.	TRBJ2-1	CASSAQRNEQFF	TGTGCCAGCAGCGCGCAACGAAATGAGCAGTTCTTC
TRBV5-1	.	.	TRBJ1-1	CASVREGGGVSPEAFF	TGCGCCAGCGTAAGGGAGGGGGGGGGCGTTAGCCCTGAAGCTTTCTTT